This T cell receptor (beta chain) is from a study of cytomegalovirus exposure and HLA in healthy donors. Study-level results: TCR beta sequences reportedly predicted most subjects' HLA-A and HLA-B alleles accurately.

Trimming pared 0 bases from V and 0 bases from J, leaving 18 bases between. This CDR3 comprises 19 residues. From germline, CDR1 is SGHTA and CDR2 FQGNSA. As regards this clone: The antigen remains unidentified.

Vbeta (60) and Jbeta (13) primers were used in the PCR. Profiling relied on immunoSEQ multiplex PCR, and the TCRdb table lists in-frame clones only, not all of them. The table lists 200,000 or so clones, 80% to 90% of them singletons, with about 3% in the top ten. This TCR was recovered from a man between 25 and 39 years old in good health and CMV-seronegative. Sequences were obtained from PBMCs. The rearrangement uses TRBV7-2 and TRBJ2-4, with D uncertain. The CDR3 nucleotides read TGTGCCAGCAGCTTAGCGCCACCATTTAGTGCCCTAGCCAAAAACATTCAGTACTTC. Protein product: CASSLAPPFSALAKNIQYF.